Listed here are 10 T cell receptor beta chains from one sample, sequenced in a study of blood T cells in healthy people across ages. Alongside a J-beta primer mix, a sample-barcoded 5' primer served in a second PCR lasting about 7 to 11 cycles. From the 5' RACE reads, TCRdb called clonotypes with MiXCR, one entry per CDR3 protein. Among 1.5 million to 2 million distinct CDR3 sequences listed, 40% to 55% were seen once. Sequenced: blood. Every receptor here comes from a woman aged 40 to 50 in good health.

This chain connects TRBV29-1 to TRBJ2-1; D remains unclear. Trimming removed 2 bases from V and 0 bases from J, with 11 bases in between. Germline values: CDR1 SQVTM, CDR2 ANQGSEA. CDR3 length: 15 amino acids. CDR3 nucleotides: TGCAGCGTTGAAACAGTTGGGTTCTCCTACAATGAGCAGTTCTTC. It yields the protein CSVETVGFSYNEQFF.

This clonotype was counted between two and nine times. The chain combines TRBV29-1 with TRBJ2-7, with 8 bases lining up with TRBD1. This CDR3 contains 14 residues. Germline V gene data show CDR1 as SQVTM and CDR2 as ANQGSEA. The ends lost 8 bases at V and 5 bases at J; junction bases unmatched: 14. CDR3 amino acids: CSLARGPVGDEQYF. The CDR3 region has the DNA TGCAGCCTCGCCAGGGGGCCCGTCGGGGACGAGCAGTACTTC.

In its sample, this clonotype was seen a few times. CDR3 DNA sequence: TGTGCCAGCAGTGGTTTGGATGGCTACACCTTC. Translated: CASSGLDGYTF. The chain links TRBV12-3 or TRBV12-4 to TRBJ1-2; D is unresolved. Trimming stripped 5 bases from V and 6 bases from J, with 7 bases between. The CDR3 consists of 11 residues.

The chain is built from TRBV11-2 and TRBJ2-4; a weak D match, TRBD1 (5 bases). The DNA end is more similar to TRBJ2-7, so the J call may be wrong. The CDR3 spans 17 residues. The germline gives CDR1 SGHAT, CDR2 FQNNGV. CDR3 residues: CASSLVGIAGFLHEQYF. The CDR3 DNA is TGTGCCAGCAGCTTAGTGGGGATAGCAGGGTTTTTACACGAGCAGTACTTC.

The rearrangement links TRBV24-1 to TRBJ2-5; TRBD2 is a possible D gene (5 bases). This CDR3 contains 13 residues. Trimming pared 5 bases from V and 7 bases from J, leaving 13 bases between. Germline lookup yields CDR1 KGHDR and CDR2 SFDVKD. This CDR3 reads CATSGPGFGTQYF. The CDR3 DNA sequence: TGTGCCACCAGTGGGCCGGGGTTCGGGACCCAGTACTTC.

This chain links TRBV5-1 with TRBJ1-2, with 11 bases identical to TRBD1. V was clipped by 4 bases and J by 8 bases; unmatched bases: 13. Germline values: CDR1 SGHRS, CDR2 YFSETQ. The CDR3 length is 16 residues. CDR3 DNA: TGCGCCAGCAGCAGGACTCCGGGACAGGGGGTAGAAGGCTACACCTTC. Translating it yields CASSRTPGQGVEGYTF.

This clonotype was counted between two and nine times. The rearrangement joins TRBV20-1 to TRBJ2-5; D may correspond to TRBD1 or TRBD2 (5 bases each). The ends were cut back, 0 bases at V and 4 bases at J, with 15 bases in the middle. Germline V gene sequence: CDR1 DFQATT, CDR2 SNEGSKA (reference sequence). CDR3 size: 15 residues. For the CDR3, the DNA is TGCAGTGCTAGAGACGGACGGGGACGGGGAGAGACCCAGTACTTC. Encoded protein: CSARDGRGRGETQYF.

V gene TRBV25-1 combines with J gene TRBJ1-2, with TRBD1 matching 10 bases. The CDR3 is made up of 20 amino acids. CDR1 is MGHDK and CDR2 is SYGVNS in the germline V gene. V dropped 2 bases and J dropped 4; count of bases not matched to a gene: 19. CDR3 amino acids: CASSETTQVTGTGDPYGYTF. Here the CDR3 DNA reads TGTGCCAGCAGTGAAACCACGCAAGTAACCGGGACAGGGGACCCCTATGGCTACACCTTC.

This chain uses TRBV7-2 with TRBJ2-3, with D hard to call. V lost 1 base to trimming and J lost 6 bases, with 11 bases between them. CDR3 length: 14 residues. Germline-derived CDR1 and CDR2 are SGHTA and FQGNSA. Written as DNA, the CDR3 is TGTGCCAGCAGCTTAGAGTCCCCTCTTGATACGCAGTATTTT. Its translation: CASSLESPLDTQYF.

This chain's CDR3 is CASSFRMGETQYF. In DNA, the CDR3 is TGTGCCAGCAGTTTTCGGATGGGGGAGACCCAGTACTTC. V and J are TRBV12-3 or TRBV12-4 and TRBJ2-5; no firm D call. Trimming shortened V by 3 bases and J by 5 bases, and 10 bases separated the two germline ends. The CDR3 totals 13 residues.